These 3 T cell receptor beta chains came from one sample sequenced in a study of T cell changes during pregnancy in multiple sclerosis. Clones were read by immunoSEQ multiplex PCR, and TCRdb kept only the in-frame ones, dropping some. This sample has fewer than 90,000 clones, with around 90% found just once. This specimen was peripheral blood, taken in the second trimester of pregnancy. The receptors here all came from a female donor with multiple sclerosis, enrolled in a pregnancy study.

This rearrangement joins TRBV7-3 to TRBJ1-1, with 10 bases that match TRBD1. J lost 1 base, V lost 3 bases, and 2 bases had no gene match. CDR1 is SGHTA and CDR2 is FQGTGA in the germline V gene. There are 15 residues in the CDR3. The CDR3 DNA is TGTGCCAGCAGCTTCGGGACAGGGGCGAACACTGAAGCTTTCTTT. It is translated as CASSFGTGANTEAFF.

The chain uses TRBV7-2 and TRBJ2-7; 9 bases align to TRBD1. CDR1 and CDR2 from the germline V gene are SGHTA and FQGNSA. The CDR3 length is 13 residues. V was clipped by 11 bases and J by 2 bases; unmatched bases: 7. In nucleotides, the CDR3 is TGTGCCCCGCGGGGACAGGGAGCCTACGAGCAGTACTTC. The encoded protein is CAPRGQGAYEQYF.

The chain employs TRBV5-4 and TRBJ2-1, with 7 bases lining up with TRBD1. This CDR3 has 12 residues. V shed 2 bases, J shed 10 bases, and the junction held 3 bases outside the gene matches. Germline CDR1 is SGHNT and CDR2 is YYREEE (reference sequence). The CDR3 region has the DNA TGTGCCAGCAGCTTCGTCAGGGGGGAGCAGTTCTTC. Translation: CASSFVRGEQFF.